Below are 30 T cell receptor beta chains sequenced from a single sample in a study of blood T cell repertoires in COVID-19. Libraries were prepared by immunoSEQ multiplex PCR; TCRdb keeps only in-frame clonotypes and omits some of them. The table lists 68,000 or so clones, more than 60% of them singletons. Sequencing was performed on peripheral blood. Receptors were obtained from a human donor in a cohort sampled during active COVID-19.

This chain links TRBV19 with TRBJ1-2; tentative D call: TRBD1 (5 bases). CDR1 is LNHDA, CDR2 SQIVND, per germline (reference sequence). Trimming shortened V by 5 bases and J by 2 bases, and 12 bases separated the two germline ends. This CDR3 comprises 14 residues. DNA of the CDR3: TGTGCCAGTAGTCCGCAGGGCGAAAACTATGGCTACACCTTC. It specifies CASSPQGENYGYTF.

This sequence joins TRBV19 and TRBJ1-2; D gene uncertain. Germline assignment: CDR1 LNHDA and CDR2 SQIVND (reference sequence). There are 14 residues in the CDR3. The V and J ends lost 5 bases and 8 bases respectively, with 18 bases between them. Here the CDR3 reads CASSSTQDPGGYTF. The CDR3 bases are TGTGCCAGTAGTTCTACCCAGGACCCGGGGGGCTACACCTTC.

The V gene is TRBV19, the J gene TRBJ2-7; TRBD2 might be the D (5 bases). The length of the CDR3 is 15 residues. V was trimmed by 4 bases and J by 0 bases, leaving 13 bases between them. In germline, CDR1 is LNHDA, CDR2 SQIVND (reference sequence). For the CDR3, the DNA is TGTGCCAGTAGTACAAGTCACGGGGTCTCCTACGAGCAGTACTTC. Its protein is CASSTSHGVSYEQYF.

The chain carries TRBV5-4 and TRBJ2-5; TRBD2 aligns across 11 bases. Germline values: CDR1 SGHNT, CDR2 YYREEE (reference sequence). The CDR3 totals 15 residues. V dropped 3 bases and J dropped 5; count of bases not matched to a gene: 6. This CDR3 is CASSSGTSGRETQYF. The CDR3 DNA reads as TGTGCCAGCAGCTCCGGGACTAGCGGACGGGAGACCCAGTACTTC.

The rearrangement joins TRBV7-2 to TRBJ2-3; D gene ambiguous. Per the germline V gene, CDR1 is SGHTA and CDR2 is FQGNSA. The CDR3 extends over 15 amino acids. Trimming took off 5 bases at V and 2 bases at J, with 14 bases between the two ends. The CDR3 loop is CASSPSSPYTDTQYF. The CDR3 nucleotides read TGTGCCAGCAGCCCCTCCTCACCCTACACAGATACGCAGTATTTT.

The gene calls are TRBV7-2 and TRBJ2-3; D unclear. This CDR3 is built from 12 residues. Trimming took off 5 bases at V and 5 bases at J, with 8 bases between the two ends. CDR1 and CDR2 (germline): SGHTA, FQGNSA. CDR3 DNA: TGTGCCAGCAGCGCAAAGCTAGATACGCAGTATTTT. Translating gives CASSAKLDTQYF.

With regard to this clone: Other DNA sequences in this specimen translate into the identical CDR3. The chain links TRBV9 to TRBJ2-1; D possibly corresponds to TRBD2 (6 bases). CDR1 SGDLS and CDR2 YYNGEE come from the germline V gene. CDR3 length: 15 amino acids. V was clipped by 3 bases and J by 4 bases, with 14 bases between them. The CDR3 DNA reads TGTGCCAGCAGCGCCCGGGACTCACCATACAATGAGCAGTTCTTC. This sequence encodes CASSARDSPYNEQFF.

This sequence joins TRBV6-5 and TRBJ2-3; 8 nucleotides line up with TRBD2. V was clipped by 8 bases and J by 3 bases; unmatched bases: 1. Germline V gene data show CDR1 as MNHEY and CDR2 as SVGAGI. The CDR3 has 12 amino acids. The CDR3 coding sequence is TGTGCCAGCCGGGGGGGGACAGATACGCAGTATTTT. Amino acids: CASRGGTDTQYF.

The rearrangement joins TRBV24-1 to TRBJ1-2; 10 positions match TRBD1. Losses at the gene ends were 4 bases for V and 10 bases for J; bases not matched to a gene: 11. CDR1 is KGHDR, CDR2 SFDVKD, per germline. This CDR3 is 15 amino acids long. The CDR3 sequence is CATSDPTGTGEDYTF. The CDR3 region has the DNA TGTGCCACCAGTGACCCGACCGGGACAGGGGAGGACTACACCTTC.

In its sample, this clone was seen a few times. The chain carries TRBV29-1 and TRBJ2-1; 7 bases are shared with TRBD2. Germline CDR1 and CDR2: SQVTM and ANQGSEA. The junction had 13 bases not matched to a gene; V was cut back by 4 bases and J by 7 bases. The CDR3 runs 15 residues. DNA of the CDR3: TGCAGCGTTGTGGCTAGCGGCGGGCAAGGGAATGAGCAGTTCTTC. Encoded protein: CSVVASGGQGNEQFF.

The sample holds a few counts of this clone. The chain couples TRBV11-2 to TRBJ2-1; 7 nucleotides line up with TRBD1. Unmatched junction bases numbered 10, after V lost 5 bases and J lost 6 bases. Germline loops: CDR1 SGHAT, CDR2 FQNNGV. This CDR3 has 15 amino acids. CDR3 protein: CASSPAPQGVNEQFF. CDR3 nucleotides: TGTGCCAGCAGCCCCGCCCCGCAGGGGGTCAATGAGCAGTTCTTC.

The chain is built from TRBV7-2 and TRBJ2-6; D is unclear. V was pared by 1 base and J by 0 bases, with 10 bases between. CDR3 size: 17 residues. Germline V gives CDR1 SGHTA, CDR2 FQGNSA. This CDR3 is CASSLVRTISGANVLTF. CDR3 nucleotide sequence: TGTGCCAGCAGCTTAGTCAGAACTATCTCTGGGGCCAACGTCCTGACTTTC.

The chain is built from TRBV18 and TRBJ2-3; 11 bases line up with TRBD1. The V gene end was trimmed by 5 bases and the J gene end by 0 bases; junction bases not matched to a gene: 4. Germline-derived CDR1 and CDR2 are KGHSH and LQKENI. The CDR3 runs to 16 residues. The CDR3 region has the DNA TGTGCCAGCTCATCCGGGACAGGGGGAAGCACAGATACGCAGTATTTT. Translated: CASSSGTGGSTDTQYF.

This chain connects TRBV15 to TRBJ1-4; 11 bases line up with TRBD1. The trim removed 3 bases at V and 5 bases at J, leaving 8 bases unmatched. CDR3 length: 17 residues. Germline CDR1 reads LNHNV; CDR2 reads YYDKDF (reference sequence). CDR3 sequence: CATSSGGTGGRNEKLFF. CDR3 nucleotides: TGTGCCACCAGCAGCGGCGGGACAGGGGGGAGGAATGAAAAACTGTTTTTT.

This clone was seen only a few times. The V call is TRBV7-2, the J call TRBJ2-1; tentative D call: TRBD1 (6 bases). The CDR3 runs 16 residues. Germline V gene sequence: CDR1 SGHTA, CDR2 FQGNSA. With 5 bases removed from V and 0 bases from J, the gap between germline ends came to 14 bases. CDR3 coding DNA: TGTGCCAGCAGCCTTTCGACAGGAAGCTCCTACAATGAGCAGTTCTTC. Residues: CASSLSTGSSYNEQFF.

The CDR3 DNA sequence: TGTGCCAGCACTCGGGACAGGGCCTACGAGCAGTACTTC. This gives the protein CASTRDRAYEQYF. V is TRBV6-6 and J is TRBJ2-7; 9 bases are a match to TRBD1. This CDR3 has 13 residues. CDR1 MNHNY and CDR2 SVGAGI come from the germline V gene (reference sequence). Trimming cost V 7 bases and J 2 bases; bases outside gene matches: 3.

CDR3 coding DNA: TGCGCCAGCAGCTCGGGGCGGGACAGGGTTGCGACTGAAGCTTTCTTT. It translates to CASSSGRDRVATEAFF. V gene TRBV5-1 combines with J gene TRBJ1-1; TRBD1 agrees at 9 bases. This CDR3 has 16 amino acids. In germline, CDR1 is SGHRS, CDR2 YFSETQ. Trimming cost V 3 bases and J 5 bases; bases outside gene matches: 11.

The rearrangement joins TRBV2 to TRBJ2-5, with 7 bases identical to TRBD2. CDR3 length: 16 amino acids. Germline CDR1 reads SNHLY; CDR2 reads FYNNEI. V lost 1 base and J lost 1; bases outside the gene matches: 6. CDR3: CASSEEASGAQETQYF. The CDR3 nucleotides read TGTGCCAGCAGTGAAGAGGCTAGCGGAGCCCAAGAGACCCAGTACTTC.

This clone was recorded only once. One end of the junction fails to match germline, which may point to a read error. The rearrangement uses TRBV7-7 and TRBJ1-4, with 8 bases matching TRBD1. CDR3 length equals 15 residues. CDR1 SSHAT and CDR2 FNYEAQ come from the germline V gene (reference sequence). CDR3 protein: CASSFGTGSNEKLFF. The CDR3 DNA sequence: TGTGCTAGCAGCTTTGGGACAGGAAGTAATGAAAAACTGTTTTTT.

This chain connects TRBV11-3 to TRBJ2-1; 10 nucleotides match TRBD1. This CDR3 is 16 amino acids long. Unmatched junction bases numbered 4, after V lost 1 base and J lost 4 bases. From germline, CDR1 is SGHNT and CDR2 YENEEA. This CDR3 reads CASSLGDRGNYNEQFF. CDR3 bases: TGTGCCAGCAGCTTAGGGGACAGGGGTAATTACAATGAGCAGTTCTTC.

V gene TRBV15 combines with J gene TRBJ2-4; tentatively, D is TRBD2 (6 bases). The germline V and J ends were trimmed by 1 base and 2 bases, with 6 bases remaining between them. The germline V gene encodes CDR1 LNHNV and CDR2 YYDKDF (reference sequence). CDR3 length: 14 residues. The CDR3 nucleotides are TGTGCCACCAGCAGAGGGGACTCCAAAAACATTCAGTACTTC. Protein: CATSRGDSKNIQYF.

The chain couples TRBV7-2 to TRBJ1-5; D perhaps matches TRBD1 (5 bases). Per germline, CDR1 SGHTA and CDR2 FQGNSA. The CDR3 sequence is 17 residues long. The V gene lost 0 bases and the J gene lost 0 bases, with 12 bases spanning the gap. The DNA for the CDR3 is TGTGCCAGCAGCTTAGCCCGACAGCAAAATAGCAATCAGCCCCAGCATTTT. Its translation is CASSLARQQNSNQPQHF.

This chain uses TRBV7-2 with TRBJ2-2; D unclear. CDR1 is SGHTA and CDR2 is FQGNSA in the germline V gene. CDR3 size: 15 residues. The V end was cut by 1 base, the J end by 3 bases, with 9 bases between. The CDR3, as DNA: TGTGCCAGCAGCTTAGGGCAGATCGACACCGGGGAGCTGTTTTTT. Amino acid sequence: CASSLGQIDTGELFF.

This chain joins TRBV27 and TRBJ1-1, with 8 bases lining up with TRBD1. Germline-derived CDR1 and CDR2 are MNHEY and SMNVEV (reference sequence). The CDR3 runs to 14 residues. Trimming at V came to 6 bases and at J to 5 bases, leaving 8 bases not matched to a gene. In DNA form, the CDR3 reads TGTGCCAGCAGCCGAGGACAGGGTGGGACTGAAGCTTTCTTT. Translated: CASSRGQGGTEAFF.

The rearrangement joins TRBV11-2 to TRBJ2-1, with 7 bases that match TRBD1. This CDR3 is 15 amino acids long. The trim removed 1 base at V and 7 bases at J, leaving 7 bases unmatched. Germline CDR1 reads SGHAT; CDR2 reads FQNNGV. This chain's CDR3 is CASSLVQGQRNEQFF. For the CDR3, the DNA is TGTGCCAGCAGCTTAGTACAGGGGCAAAGGAATGAGCAGTTCTTC.

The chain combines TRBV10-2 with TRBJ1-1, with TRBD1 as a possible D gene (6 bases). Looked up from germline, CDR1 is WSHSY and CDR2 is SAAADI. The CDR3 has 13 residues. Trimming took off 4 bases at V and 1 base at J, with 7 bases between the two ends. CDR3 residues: CASSGRGNTEAFF. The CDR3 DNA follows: TGCGCCAGCAGTGGCAGGGGGAACACTGAAGCTTTCTTT.

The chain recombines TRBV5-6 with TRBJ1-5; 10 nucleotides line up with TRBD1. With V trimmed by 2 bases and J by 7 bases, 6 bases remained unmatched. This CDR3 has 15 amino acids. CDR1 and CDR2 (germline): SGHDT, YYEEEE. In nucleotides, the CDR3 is TGTGCCAGCAGCTTTGGGACAGGGGATGAGCAGCCCCAGCATTTT. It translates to CASSFGTGDEQPQHF.

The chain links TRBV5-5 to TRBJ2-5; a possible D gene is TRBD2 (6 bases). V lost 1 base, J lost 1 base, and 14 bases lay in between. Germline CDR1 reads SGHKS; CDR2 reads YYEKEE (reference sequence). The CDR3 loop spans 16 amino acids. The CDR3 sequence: CASSLRVGDSQETQYF. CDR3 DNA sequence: TGTGCCAGCAGCTTGAGAGTGGGGGACTCCCAAGAGACCCAGTACTTC.

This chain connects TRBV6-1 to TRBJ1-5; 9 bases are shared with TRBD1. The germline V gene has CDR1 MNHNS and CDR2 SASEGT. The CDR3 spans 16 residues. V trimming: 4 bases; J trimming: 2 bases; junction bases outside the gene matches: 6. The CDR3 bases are TGTGCCAGCAGTGTAACAGGGGGCCAGGGCAATCAGCCCCAGCATTTT. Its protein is CASSVTGGQGNQPQHF.

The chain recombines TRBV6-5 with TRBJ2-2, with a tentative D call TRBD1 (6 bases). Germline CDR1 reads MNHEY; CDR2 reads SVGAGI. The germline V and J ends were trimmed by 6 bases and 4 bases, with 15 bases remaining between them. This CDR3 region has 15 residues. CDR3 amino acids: CASSSGAGGTGELFF. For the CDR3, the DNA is TGTGCCAGCAGCTCAGGGGCGGGTGGCACCGGGGAGCTGTTTTTT.